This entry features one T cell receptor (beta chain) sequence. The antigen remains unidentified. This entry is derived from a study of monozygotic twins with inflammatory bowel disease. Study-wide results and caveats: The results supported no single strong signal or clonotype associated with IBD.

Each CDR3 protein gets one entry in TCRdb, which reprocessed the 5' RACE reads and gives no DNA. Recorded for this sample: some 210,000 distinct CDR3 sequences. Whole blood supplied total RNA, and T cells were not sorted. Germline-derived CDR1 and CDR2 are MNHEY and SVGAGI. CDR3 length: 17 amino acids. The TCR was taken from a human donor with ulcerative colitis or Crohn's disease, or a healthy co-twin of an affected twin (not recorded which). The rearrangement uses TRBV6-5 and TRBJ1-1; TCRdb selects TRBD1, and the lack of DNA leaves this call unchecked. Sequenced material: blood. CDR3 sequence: CASSYGPGQGMNTEAFF.